Below, one T cell receptor beta chain is given with its context. Antigen unknown. This entry belongs to a study of monozygotic twins with inflammatory bowel disease. Study outcomes and limitations: Variability may have been added to patient repertoires by differing immunosuppressive treatments.

PCR of TCRalpha and TCRbeta cDNA was nested, with two rounds of roughly 16 and 10 cycles. Following a re-call of the 5' RACE reads, TCRdb has one entry per CDR3 protein and lacks DNA. This listing includes about 160,000 distinct CDR3 sequences. The source is a human donor with ulcerative colitis or Crohn's disease, or a healthy co-twin of an affected twin (not recorded which). The sequenced material came from blood.

The CDR3 reads CSVVPGGSGANVLTF. This chain links TRBV29-1 with TRBJ2-6; lacking DNA, the TRBD1 call made by TCRdb goes unchecked. Germline CDR1 and CDR2: SQVTM and ANQGSEA. This CDR3 is 15 amino acids long. The complete variable domain, with remaining parts taken from reference TRBV29-1 and TRBJ2-6, reads SAVISQKPSRDICQRGTSLTIQCQVDSQVTMMFWYRQQPGQSLTLIATANQGSEATYESGFVIDKFPISRPNLTFSTLTVSNMSPEDSSIYLCSVVPGGSGANVLTFGAGSRLTVL.